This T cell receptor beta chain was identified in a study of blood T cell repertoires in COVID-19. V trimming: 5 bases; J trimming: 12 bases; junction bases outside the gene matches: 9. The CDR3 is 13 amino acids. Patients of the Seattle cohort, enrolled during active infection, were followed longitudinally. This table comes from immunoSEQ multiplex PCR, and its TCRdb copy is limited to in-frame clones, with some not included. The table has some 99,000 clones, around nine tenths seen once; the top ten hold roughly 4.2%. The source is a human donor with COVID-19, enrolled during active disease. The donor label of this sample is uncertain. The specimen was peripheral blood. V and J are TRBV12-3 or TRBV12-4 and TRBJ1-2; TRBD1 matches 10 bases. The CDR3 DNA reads TGTGCCAGCAGTCCTACCGGGACAGGGGACCACACCTTC. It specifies CASSPTGTGDHTF.